This is a list of T cell receptor beta chains from one sample in a study of human T cells and chemical hapten exposure. TCRdb used MiXCR to reprocess the RACE reads, holding one entry per CDR3 protein. Of more than 45,000 distinct CDR3 sequences in the sample, roughly 12% are singletons; the top ten hold roughly 2.3%. Here the sequenced sample was whole blood, taken in connection with sensitization to the hapten diphenylcyclopropenone (DPC). These receptors originate from a man aged 25 to 45 with alopecia areata. Some clones in this sample may be carry-over from other donors' samples. CDR3s include the opening cysteine and the closing phenylalanine or tryptophan. Fields, in order: CDR3 length, V gene, clone size, D gene, CDR3 protein. The D gene is left open where the match is weak. Not all rows give a size; the values are once, few, many and, for expanded clones, a class.

CDR3 length: 12
V gene: TRBV9
clone size: many
D gene: NA
CDR3 protein: CASSLPTDTQYF

CDR3 length: 13
V gene: TRBV2
clone size: NA
D gene: TRBD2
CDR3 protein: CASIGLGTDTQYF

CDR3 length: 13
V gene: TRBV28
clone size: few
D gene: NA
CDR3 protein: CASTYNQVSGYTF

CDR3 length: 13
V gene: TRBV11-2
clone size: many
D gene: NA
CDR3 protein: CASSTGGAGEQYF

CDR3 length: 14
V gene: TRBV28
clone size: many
D gene: TRBD1
CDR3 protein: CASRSGTGNTEAFF

CDR3 length: 12
V gene: TRBV10-3
clone size: NA
D gene: NA
CDR3 protein: CAISHINSPLHF

CDR3 length: 13
V gene: TRBV2
clone size: many
D gene: NA
CDR3 protein: CASSDQRTGELFF

CDR3 length: 16
V gene: TRBV9
clone size: NA
D gene: NA
CDR3 protein: CASSVGVGSNTGELFF

CDR3 length: 20
V gene: TRBV3-1
clone size: few
D gene: TRBD1
CDR3 protein: CASSQDYPRTGGIRSYEQYF

CDR3 length: 14
V gene: TRBV7-3
clone size: few
D gene: TRBD2
CDR3 protein: CASSPGGGTDTQYF

CDR3 length: 13
V gene: TRBV27
clone size: few
D gene: NA
CDR3 protein: CASSFESRDEQYF

CDR3 length: 13
V gene: TRBV5-1
clone size: NA
D gene: TRBD1
CDR3 protein: CASSPTGTYGYTF

CDR3 length: 14
V gene: TRBV7-9
clone size: many
D gene: NA
CDR3 protein: CASSLVRGGETQYF

CDR3 length: 12
V gene: TRBV5-1
clone size: many
D gene: NA
CDR3 protein: CASSLGWNEQFF

CDR3 length: 15
V gene: TRBV7-9
clone size: many
D gene: NA
CDR3 protein: CASSFFEAGANVLTF

CDR3 length: 14
V gene: TRBV5-1
clone size: NA
D gene: NA
CDR3 protein: CASSLSTGEDEQFF

CDR3 length: 16
V gene: TRBV5-1
clone size: few
D gene: TRBD2
CDR3 protein: CASSLVPQAGGETQYF

CDR3 length: 16
V gene: TRBV6-2/TRBV6-3
clone size: NA
D gene: NA
CDR3 protein: CASTPGRTGARRPQHF

CDR3 length: 15
V gene: TRBV18
clone size: many
D gene: NA
CDR3 protein: CASSPGSGLIYEQYF

CDR3 length: 14
V gene: TRBV6-2/TRBV6-3
clone size: many
D gene: NA
CDR3 protein: CASTHTNRETKAFF

CDR3 length: 16
V gene: TRBV5-5
clone size: NA
D gene: TRBD1
CDR3 protein: CASSLVRDSNTGELFF

CDR3 length: 14
V gene: TRBV2
clone size: NA
D gene: NA
CDR3 protein: CASSRDTIPYEQYF

CDR3 length: 14
V gene: TRBV6-2/TRBV6-3
clone size: NA
D gene: NA
CDR3 protein: CASSPWGSYNEQFF

CDR3 length: 15
V gene: TRBV7-9
clone size: many
D gene: NA
CDR3 protein: CASSLPRGTYNEQYF

CDR3 length: 14
V gene: TRBV27
clone size: NA
D gene: NA
CDR3 protein: CASRRGNMNTEAFF

CDR3 length: 14
V gene: TRBV20-1
clone size: few
D gene: TRBD2
CDR3 protein: CSARVGAGEETQYF

CDR3 length: 12
V gene: TRBV2
clone size: many
D gene: NA
CDR3 protein: CASSQDTYEQYF